This entry is about one TCR beta chain. The antigen is not known. Sequencing used immunoSEQ multiplex PCR; TCRdb keeps in-frame clones, though not all of them. Among more than 95,000 clones listed, 90% were seen once. The entry originates in a study of T cell responses to AZD1222 COVID-19 vaccine. Whole-study context: Pooling was applied to second doses at about 4 or about 12 weeks.

Study-level points and caveats: Close to half of all spike-specific TCRs reportedly target regions of the variants that are unmutated. The repertoires were collected only after the peak T cell response. Seropositive AZD1222 recipients at baseline numbered only five or six.

The CDR3 sequence is 11 residues long. Per the germline V gene, CDR1 is DFQATT and CDR2 is SNEGSKA (reference sequence). The V gene lost 6 bases and the J gene lost 6 bases, with 10 bases spanning the gap. This clonotype was obtained from an adult in good health. The specimen was peripheral blood, collected on day 0 of AZD1222 vaccination. The chain combines TRBV20-1 with TRBJ2-3; D unresolved. The CDR3 DNA is TGCAGTGCAGGGCTGGCGGATACGCAGTATTTT. It encodes CSAGLADTQYF.